These 15 T cell receptor beta chains came from one sample sequenced in a study of T cells in Graves' hyperthyroidism and ophthalmopathy. Researchers took RNA transcripts and amplified the TCR beta CDR3 regions from them. RT-PCR in the first round (using the HTBI primer set) targeted the TCR CDR3. Using its own MiXCR run on the multiplex PCR reads, TCRdb lists one record per CDR3 protein. The profile covers 540,000 or so distinct CDR3 sequences, with approximately 14% appearing a single time and 7.3% taken by the ten largest. The sample comprised blood. The receptors originated from a woman aged 25 to 39 with Graves' hyperthyroidism.

The CDR3 protein is CASSPLAGARDTQYF. As DNA, the CDR3 is TGTGCCAGCAGCCCACTAGCGGGAGCGAGAGATACGCAGTATTTT. V gene TRBV6-1 combines with J gene TRBJ2-3, with TRBD2 matching 11 bases. The CDR3 is 15 amino acids. V lost 6 bases, J lost 5 bases, and 7 bases stayed unmatched. CDR1 is MNHNS, CDR2 SASEGT, per germline.

The chain links TRBV4-1 to TRBJ2-1; perhaps TRBD1 as D (6 bases). V was pared by 6 bases and J by 6 bases, with 21 bases between. CDR1 MGHRA and CDR2 YSYEKL come from the germline V gene. The CDR3 is made up of 16 amino acids. The CDR3: CASRTDPGATSNEQFF. In DNA form, the CDR3 reads TGCGCCAGCAGAACCGACCCAGGGGCAACGAGCAATGAGCAGTTCTTC.

This clonotype has only a few counts. V gene TRBV25-1 combines with J gene TRBJ1-1; 8 nucleotides line up with TRBD1. CDR3 length: 15 residues. Per the germline V gene, CDR1 is MGHDK and CDR2 is SYGVNS. V lost 3 bases to trimming and J lost 5 bases; unmatched junction nucleotides: 8. The chain's CDR3 is CASSDPTGAETEAFF. The CDR3 nucleotides are TGTGCCAGCAGTGACCCGACAGGGGCGGAGACTGAAGCTTTCTTT.

This chain's CDR3 is CSVAAGGYEQYF. CDR3 coding DNA: TGCAGCGTTGCGGCAGGGGGCTACGAGCAGTACTTC. The rearrangement uses TRBV29-1 and TRBJ2-7; TRBD1 aligns across 7 bases. This CDR3 comprises 12 residues. Germline CDR1 reads SQVTM; CDR2 reads ANQGSEA. V lost 4 bases, J lost 3 bases, and 3 bases stayed unmatched.

This clonotype occurred many times. CDR3 in amino acids: CAWSPHRASGNTIYF. The CDR3 nucleotides are TGTGCCTGGAGTCCTCATCGTGCGTCTGGAAACACCATATATTTT. The chain combines TRBV30 with TRBJ1-3, with D unresolved. V lost 2 bases and J 1 base, leaving 12 bases between the germline ends. The germline CDR1 and CDR2 sequences are GTSNPN and SVGIG (reference sequence). The CDR3 runs 15 residues.

Only a few counts were recorded for this clonotype. The V and J genes are TRBV20-1 and TRBJ2-5, with unresolved D. From germline, CDR1 is DFQATT and CDR2 SNEGSKA (reference sequence). This CDR3 comprises 12 residues. V was trimmed by 5 bases and J by 0 bases, leaving 7 bases between them. CDR3: CSAADYQETQYF. As DNA, the CDR3 is TGCAGTGCTGCGGATTACCAAGAGACCCAGTACTTC.

The V gene is TRBV6-2 or TRBV6-3, the J gene TRBJ2-1; no clear D. With 7 bases removed from V and 3 bases from J, the gap between germline ends came to 10 bases. CDR1 and CDR2 (germline): MNHEY, SVGEGT. There are 13 residues in the CDR3. CDR3 sequence: CASNPLGYNEQFF. In DNA form, the CDR3 reads TGTGCCAGCAATCCTTTGGGCTACAATGAGCAGTTCTTC.

This clonotype has a handful of counts. The V and J genes are TRBV2 and TRBJ2-1; 13 bases fit TRBD2. From germline, CDR1 is SNHLY and CDR2 FYNNEI. This CDR3 spans 15 amino acids. V was clipped by 9 bases and J by 3 bases; unmatched bases: 5. CDR3 region: CASRGLAGIYNEQFF. In DNA, the CDR3 is TGTGCCAGTAGGGGACTAGCGGGGATCTACAATGAGCAGTTCTTC. The variable domain in full, with the rest retrieved from reference TRBV2 and TRBJ2-1, is EPEVTQTPSHQVTQMGQEVILRCVPISNHLYFYWYRQILGQKVEFLVSFYNNEISEKSEIFDDQFSVERPDGSNFTLKIRSTKLEDSAMYFCASRGLAGIYNEQFFGPGTRLTVL.

With respect to this clonotype: One junction end does not reproduce the germline sequence, and a read error may be involved. The chain joins TRBV7-3 to TRBJ1-5; TRBD1 matches 7 bases. CDR3 size: 14 residues. CDR1 and CDR2 from the germline V gene are SGHTA and FQGTGA. The CDR3 DNA sequence: TGTGCCACCAGCATAGCGACAGGGAGTCAGCCCCAGCATTTT. Its translation is CATSIATGSQPQHF.

A few counts support this clonotype. The rearrangement uses TRBV6-1 and TRBJ1-5, with unresolved D. Germline V gene data show CDR1 as MNHNS and CDR2 as SASEGT. There are 18 residues in the CDR3. The V end was cut by 6 bases, the J end by 0 bases, with 21 bases between. CDR3: CASSTPPGGWGSNQPQHF. CDR3 DNA sequence: TGTGCCAGCAGCACCCCTCCCGGAGGGTGGGGTAGCAATCAGCCCCAGCATTTT.

This clonotype was recorded a few times. This sequence joins TRBV7-9 and TRBJ2-7; D is ambiguous. This CDR3 spans 15 amino acids. Looked up from germline, CDR1 is SEHNR and CDR2 is FQNEAQ (reference sequence). V gave up 1 base and J gave up 4 bases, with 14 bases separating them. CDR3 in DNA: TGTGCCAGCAGCTTAGGTGGGTTTCGGATATACGAGCAGTACTTC. Its translation: CASSLGGFRIYEQYF. The full variable domain, in which reference TRBV7-9 and TRBJ2-7 provide the parts outside the CDR3, is DTGVSQNPRHKITKRGQNVTFRCDPISEHNRLYWYRQTLGQGPEFLTYFQNEAQLEKSRLLSDRFSAERPKGSFSTLEIQRTEQGDSAMYLCASSLGGFRIYEQYFGPGTRLTVT.

The chain has TRBV7-9 and TRBJ1-2; D is perhaps TRBD1 (5 bases). Germline lookup yields CDR1 SEHNR and CDR2 FQNEAQ (reference sequence). V gave up 1 base and J gave up 8 bases, with 8 bases separating them. CDR3 size: 12 residues. The CDR3 DNA reads as TGTGCCAGCAGCTTAGTAGGGGTCGGCTACACCTTC. This codes for CASSLVGVGYTF.

This clonotype has at least ten counts. The chain employs TRBV6-1 and TRBJ2-7; 16 positions match TRBD2. The length of the CDR3 is 16 residues. Germline CDR1 MNHNS, CDR2 SASEGT. Germline trimming cut 11 bases from V and 1 base from J; bases unmatched to any gene: 8. This chain's CDR3 is CASVGTSGRGSYEQYF. The CDR3 nucleotides read TGTGCCTCTGTCGGGACTAGCGGGAGGGGTTCCTACGAGCAGTACTTC.

This clonotype has a count of ten or more. This rearrangement joins TRBV29-1 to TRBJ1-1, with D tentatively TRBD1 (5 bases). Germline CDR1 reads SQVTM; CDR2 reads ANQGSEA. The CDR3 is 16 residues long. Trimming left V 7 bases short and J 3 bases short, with 24 bases between. Here the CDR3 DNA reads TGCAGCGCGGCGGGATCTGGGGCTTTAGGTTACACTGAAGCTTTCTTT. Translated: CSAAGSGALGYTEAFF.

This clonotype was seen repeatedly, ten times or more. V gene TRBV5-1 combines with J gene TRBJ1-1; D is unclear. V was pared by 0 bases and J by 1 base, with 7 bases between. Germline CDR1 SGHRS, CDR2 YFSETQ. The CDR3 is 14 amino acids. In DNA form, the CDR3 reads TGCGCCAGCAGCTTGGCCGGAACGAACACTGAAGCTTTCTTT. It is translated as CASSLAGTNTEAFF.